The rows below give T cell receptor beta chains drawn from one sample of a study of identical twins. Each CDR3 protein gets one entry after TCRdb re-called the 5' RACE reads with MiXCR. The table lists 430,000 or so distinct CDR3 sequences, roughly 26% of them singletons. These data were also reused for a study on T cells expressing NK-cell markers.

Sequences were obtained from CD4+ T cells sorted from blood. These receptors were collected from a woman aged 18-29 years in good health. Each CDR3 is given with its conserved first and last residue. The D gene is left open where the match is weak. Size tells how often a clone was seen (once, few, many) or the class of an expanded clone, and some rows leave it out.

clone size: NA; V gene: TRBV5-1; D gene: NA; J gene: TRBJ1-1; CDR3 protein: CASSLAGKIEAFF; CDR3 DNA: TGCGCCAGCAGCTTGGCTGGGAAGATAGAAGCTTTCTTT
clone size: few; V gene: TRBV5-1; D gene: TRBD1; J gene: TRBJ2-5; CDR3 protein: CATSGQVQETQYF; CDR3 DNA: TGCGCCACCTCAGGACAGGTTCAAGAGACCCAGTACTTC
clone size: NA; V gene: TRBV10-3; D gene: NA; J gene: TRBJ2-2; CDR3 protein: CAISEDITGELFF; CDR3 DNA: TGTGCCATCAGTGAGGACATCACCGGGGAGCTGTTTTTT
clone size: few; V gene: TRBV7-2; D gene: TRBD2; J gene: TRBJ2-7; CDR3 protein: CASSLVSGGYEQYF; CDR3 DNA: TGTGCCAGCAGCTTAGTGTCGGGAGGCTACGAGCAGTACTTC
clone size: few; V gene: TRBV11-3; D gene: NA; J gene: TRBJ2-4; CDR3 protein: CASSFGDTLNIQYF; CDR3 DNA: TGTGCCAGCAGCTTTGGGGACACCCTAAACATTCAGTACTTC
clone size: few; V gene: TRBV5-1; D gene: NA; J gene: TRBJ2-7; CDR3 protein: CASSLLGYYEQYF; CDR3 DNA: TGCGCCAGCAGCTTATTGGGATACTACGAGCAGTACTTC
clone size: few; V gene: TRBV10-3; D gene: NA; J gene: TRBJ2-1; CDR3 protein: CATQIESLNEQFF; CDR3 DNA: TGTGCCACCCAGATAGAGAGCCTCAATGAGCAGTTCTTC
clone size: few; V gene: TRBV29-1; D gene: NA; J gene: TRBJ2-7; CDR3 protein: CSVARDGGMYF; CDR3 DNA: TGCAGCGTTGCCCGGGACGGCGGCATGTACTTC
clone size: NA; V gene: TRBV6-5; D gene: NA; J gene: TRBJ2-5; CDR3 protein: CASSYSGWRETQYF; CDR3 DNA: TGTGCCAGCAGTTACTCTGGGTGGCGGGAGACCCAGTACTTC
clone size: few; V gene: TRBV20-1; D gene: TRBD1; J gene: TRBJ1-4; CDR3 protein: CSASVNRGELFF; CDR3 DNA: TGCAGTGCTAGCGTTAACAGGGGGGAACTGTTTTTT
clone size: NA; V gene: TRBV10-3; D gene: TRBD2; J gene: TRBJ2-1; CDR3 protein: CATLAGGSSYNEQFF; CDR3 DNA: TGTGCCACGTTAGCGGGAGGGAGCTCCTACAATGAGCAGTTCTTC
clone size: NA; V gene: TRBV5-1; D gene: TRBD1; J gene: TRBJ1-6; CDR3 protein: CASSLNRGGSPLHF; CDR3 DNA: TGCGCCAGCAGCTTGAACAGGGGAGGGTCACCCCTCCACTTT
clone size: NA; V gene: TRBV7-8; D gene: NA; J gene: TRBJ2-1; CDR3 protein: CATNRRVGQVAPNEQFF; CDR3 DNA: TGTGCCACCAACAGGCGGGTGGGTCAAGTCGCCCCCAATGAGCAGTTCTTC
clone size: few; V gene: TRBV6-1; D gene: TRBD1; J gene: TRBJ1-5; CDR3 protein: CASRSVRTGGNQPQHF; CDR3 DNA: TGTGCCAGCAGATCTGTGAGGACAGGGGGTAATCAGCCCCAGCATTTT
clone size: NA; V gene: TRBV7-2; D gene: NA; J gene: TRBJ2-4; CDR3 protein: CASSLVGVHIQYF; CDR3 DNA: TGTGCCAGCAGCTTAGTAGGGGTTCACATTCAGTACTTC